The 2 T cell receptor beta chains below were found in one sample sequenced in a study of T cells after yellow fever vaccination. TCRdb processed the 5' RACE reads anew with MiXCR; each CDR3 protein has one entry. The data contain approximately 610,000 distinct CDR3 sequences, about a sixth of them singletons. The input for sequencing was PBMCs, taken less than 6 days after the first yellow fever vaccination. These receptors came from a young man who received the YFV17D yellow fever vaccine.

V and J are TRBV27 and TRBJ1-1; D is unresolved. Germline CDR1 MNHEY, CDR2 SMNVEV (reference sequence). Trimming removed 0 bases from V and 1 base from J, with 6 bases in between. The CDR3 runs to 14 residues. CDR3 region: CASSLSGWNTEAFF. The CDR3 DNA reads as TGTGCCAGCAGTTTATCGGGGTGGAACACTGAAGCTTTCTTT.

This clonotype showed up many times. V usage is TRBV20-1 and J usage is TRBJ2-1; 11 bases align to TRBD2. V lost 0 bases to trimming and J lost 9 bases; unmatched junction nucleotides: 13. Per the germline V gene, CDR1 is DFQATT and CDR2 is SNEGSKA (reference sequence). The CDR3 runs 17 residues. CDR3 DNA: TGCAGTGCTAGAGATTATGAACTAGCGGGGGCCCCGTCTGAGCAGTTCTTC. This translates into CSARDYELAGAPSEQFF.